This note documents a single T cell receptor (beta chain) sequence. No cognate antigen has been identified for it. No base quality information exists; no much larger clone differs at one position. From a lookup of the germline V gene, CDR1 and CDR2 are KGHDR and SFDVKD. V is shortened by 6 bases, J by 5 bases, and the region joining them spans 9 bases. The CDR3 spans 12 residues, from the cysteine through the phenylalanine. Only the CDR3 DNA stays, 36 bases, in frame from base 1. The sample comes from a study of CD4 T cells in relation to SARS-CoV-2 and coronaviruses (dated by TCRdb to about 2021). Describing the broader study: In the ViraFEST assay, PBMCs were cultured with antigen for roughly ten days, after which TCR beta CDR3s were sequenced to identify antigen-specific clonal expansions. A different TCR-beta assay, based on Illumina, was used to sequence expansion assays from other donors in the study. The negative reference condition was either a culture with an HIV-1 Nef peptide pool or a culture with no peptide. The Adaptive Biotechnologies TCR-sequencing kit was used to sequence samples from a few pre-COVID donors and the naive versus memory experiments, while other data came from Illumina-based sequencing. At the level of individual TCR clonotypes, the study evaluated whether memory CD4+ T cells crossreact between the spike proteins of SARS-CoV-2 and those of common cold coronaviruses. Patient-derived lymphoblastoid cell lines were used to map the HLA restriction of shared crossreactive spike epitopes. Findings and caveats that apply to the study as a whole: In roughly 65% of donors, memory CD4+ clonotypes turned up that crossrecognized SARS-CoV-2 and at least one common cold coronavirus spike. Small numbers of patients and of tested TCRs limited the study. Pre-pandemic and post-infection samples were not both contributed by any donor, so tracing of the source of pre-existing responses was limited. Because the crossreactivity analysis focused on spike protein, crossreactivity against other viral proteins was not assessed. Compared with monoreactive clones, crossreactive clones had significantly weaker SARS-CoV-2-driven expansion, a result consistent with antigenic imprinting.

CD4+ T cells from unexposed donors were collected before the COVID-19 pandemic (2011-2018). The EasySep CD4+ T cell isolation kit was used to isolate CD4+ T cells once the cultures had run for more than 8 days. Unexposed donor CD4+ T cells were tested for reactivity to SARS-CoV-2 S and N and four common cold coronavirus spike pools, as cell number allowed. Each well received under 2.5 million PBMCs, cultured in IMDM supplemented with about 5% human AB serum and around 9 IU/ml IL-2. Half of the culture medium was replaced with fresh IL-2-containing medium on days 3 and 7. In general, every peptide culture condition was set up in three replicate wells. Leukapheresis product for the unexposed donors was purchased commercially. PBMCs were isolated from leukapheresis product or whole blood by Ficoll-Paque PLUS gradient centrifugation. PBMCs were either used fresh in the expansion assay or cryopreserved at -140 degrees C. The QIAamp Micro DNA Kit was used to extract genomic DNA from the CD4+ T cells.

Receptor amplification or capture employed the immunoSEQ multiplex PCR assay. On the authors' methods: Preprocessing removed nonproductive sequences and CDR3s not starting with C, not ending with F or W, or shorter than 7 amino acids. The MANAFEST web app was used to call antigen-specific clonotypes on the basis of expansion compared with the reference and with other culture wells. A clone was considered positive if the clone showed significant expansion compared with the reference culture in 2 of 3 replicate wells at an FDR below 0.05. To be called positive, a clone also had to show significant expansion compared with every other tandem well and an odds ratio greater than 5. After three terminal residues were trimmed from each end, CDR3 homology was quantified as pairwise Levenshtein distance using the stringdist R package. The table comes from immuneACCESS by way of TCRdb, which keeps in-frame sequences with V and J called. Part of the clones is missing from these tables; in studies checked, under half for an unresolved V gene and the rest for unknown reasons. The DNA gave D and trimming, while V, J and clone size come from that table. The sample profile shows 15,000 to 20,000 clones; approximately 80% of them were found once. Jointly, the top ten make up about 14% of the sample.

The sequence links TRBV24-1 to TRBJ2-5; the D segment may tentatively be TRBD1 or TRBD2, each giving 5 matched bases. The TCR was taken from a human donor in good health. The sequenced sample consisted of CD4+ T cells from PBMCs, cultured in vitro. The bases are TGTGCCACCAGTCCAAGGGACGAGACCCAGTACTTC. Translated, it gives CATSPRDETQYF.